This T cell receptor (beta chain) comes out of a study of blood T cell repertoires in COVID-19. Study in general: Sources were T cells, B-cell-depleted T cells, or PBMCs; the material itself was cDNA or gDNA.

The sample holds a few counts of this clone. The ends were cut back, 9 bases at V and 1 base at J, with 8 bases in the middle. Germline loops: CDR1 KGHDR, CDR2 SFDVKD. This CDR3 spans 13 amino acids. The repertoire was sequenced with immunoSEQ multiplex PCR; TCRdb's copy has only in-frame clones and lacks some. Of about 150,000 clones listed, roughly 78% were seen once; the top ten hold 1.5% to 2%. The sequenced sample was peripheral blood. The source is a man at least 80 years old with acute or convalescent COVID-19. The chain links TRBV24-1 to TRBJ2-2; D is unclear. The CDR3 spells CATEQENTGELFF. CDR3 in DNA: TGTGCCACCGAGCAGGAGAACACCGGGGAGCTGTTTTTT.